This T cell receptor (beta chain) was sequenced for a study of radiotherapy plus CTLA-4 blockade in lung cancer. Study at large: Objective response rate was around 20%; disease control rate, about 31%. General study points: Early blood T cell clone dynamics reportedly forecast response best, with interferon-beta. In blood, TCR clones derived from the tumor expanded after radiotherapy plus ipilimumab.

On this clone: As yet, its antigen is unknown.

The table came from immunoSEQ multiplex PCR; TCRdb's copy has only in-frame clones and leaves some out. The sample has under 65,000 clones, roughly 83% seen once; the top ten hold about 9%. V was clipped by 7 bases and J by 3 bases; unmatched bases: 8. Germline assignment: CDR1 MDHEN and CDR2 SYDVKM. This CDR3 is 16 amino acids long. The receptor was isolated from a human donor with non-small cell lung cancer who had a complete response to radiotherapy plus ipilimumab. The chain combines TRBV28 with TRBJ2-2, with 10 bases fitting TRBD1. The source material was peripheral blood, sampled from a patient treated with radiotherapy plus ipilimumab. CDR3 region: CASTLSGTGDTGELFF. The CDR3 bases are TGTGCCAGCACCCTGTCCGGGACAGGGGACACCGGGGAGCTGTTTTTT. Complete variable domain (other parts from reference TRBV28 and TRBJ2-2): DVKVTQSSRYLVKRTGEKVFLECVQDMDHENMFWYRQDPGLGLRLIYFSYDVKMKEKGDIPEGYSVSREKKERFSLILESASTNQTSMYLCASTLSGTGDTGELFFGEGSRLTVL.